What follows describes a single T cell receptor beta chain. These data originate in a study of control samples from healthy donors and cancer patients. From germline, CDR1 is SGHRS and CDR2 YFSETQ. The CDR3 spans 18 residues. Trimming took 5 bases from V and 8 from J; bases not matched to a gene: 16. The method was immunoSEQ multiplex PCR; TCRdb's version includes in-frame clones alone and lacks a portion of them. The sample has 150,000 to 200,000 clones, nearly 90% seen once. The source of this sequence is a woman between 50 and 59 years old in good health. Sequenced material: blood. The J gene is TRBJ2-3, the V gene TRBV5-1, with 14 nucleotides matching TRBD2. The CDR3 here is CASRYGLAGGTTPSTQYF. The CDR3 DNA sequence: TGCGCCAGCAGATACGGACTAGCGGGGGGCACCACACCGAGTACGCAGTATTTT. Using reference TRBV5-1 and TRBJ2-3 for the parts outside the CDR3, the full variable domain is KAGVTQTPRYLIKTRGQQVTLSCSPISGHRSVSWYQQTPGQGLQFLFEYFSETQRNKGNFPGRFSGRQFSNSRSEMNVSTLELGDSALYLCASRYGLAGGTTPSTQYFGPGTRLTVL.